The clone carrying this T cell receptor (beta chain) was seen only a few times. The sample originates from a study of T cells in localized non-small cell lung cancer. Clones were sequenced by immunoSEQ multiplex PCR, and TCRdb holds only the in-frame ones, with some missing. The table has about 52,000 clones, roughly 86% seen once; the top ten hold around 17%. The V gene's germline CDR1 is SNHLY and CDR2 FYNNEI. The CDR3 is made up of 19 amino acids. V gave up 6 bases and J gave up 3 bases; unmatched junction bases: 18. The origin of this receptor is a female donor with stage II lung adenocarcinoma. Sequences were derived from PBMCs, sampled before any cancer treatment. The chain uses TRBV2 and TRBJ1-1; TRBD1 matches 11 bases. The DNA for the CDR3 is TGTGCCAGCAGCGCACCCCTTGGACAGGGGGCTTTTTTGTACACTGAAGCTTTCTTT. This codes for CASSAPLGQGAFLYTEAFF.